This T cell receptor beta chain was identified during a study of blood T cell repertoires in COVID-19. Study-level background: Samples of COVID-19 (acute and convalescent) were obtained from the United States, Italy and Spain. T cells, B-cell-depleted T cells, or PBMCs supplied cDNA or gDNA.

The CDR3 spans 14 residues. Between the trimmed V and J ends, which lost 7 bases and 3 bases, there was a span of 16 bases. In germline, CDR1 is SQVTM, CDR2 ANQGSEA. Data came from immunoSEQ multiplex PCR; TCRdb stores just in-frame clones and leaves some out. The sample has hundreds of thousands of clones, approximately 79% seen once; the top ten hold 4%. The sample consisted of peripheral blood. V gene TRBV29-1 combines with J gene TRBJ1-5, with D tentatively TRBD1 (5 bases). This TCR came from a woman between 40 and 55 years old with active or convalescent COVID-19. The CDR3 DNA follows: TGCAGCGCCCGAGCGTCAGGGAACAATCAGCCCCAGCATTTT. This translates into CSARASGNNQPQHF.